What follows are 5 T cell receptor beta chains derived from one specimen sequenced in a study of PD-L1 blockade in urothelial cancer. The sample's time point: peripheral blood 6 weeks after treatment start. Assay used: immunoSEQ multiplex PCR; TCRdb lists only in-frame clones, some missing. The sample shows some 50,000 clones, about 85% of them seen only once. The sample was PBMCs, taken around atezolizumab (anti-PD-L1) treatment. These receptors originate from a middle-aged man with urothelial cancer.

The chain joins TRBV4-3 to TRBJ1-5; 7 positions agree with TRBD1. The CDR3 loop spans 15 amino acids. Germline V lookup: CDR1 LGHNA, CDR2 YSLEER. The trim removed 4 bases at V and 4 bases at J, leaving 7 bases unmatched. The CDR3 here is CASSLRHRGNQPQHF. The CDR3 DNA follows: TGCGCCAGCAGCCTAAGACACAGGGGTAATCAGCCCCAGCATTTT.

V usage is TRBV27 and J usage is TRBJ2-7; 9 nucleotides line up with TRBD1. Germline CDR1 MNHEY, CDR2 SMNVEV (reference sequence). J gave up 3 bases and V 5 bases, and 5 bases lay outside the gene matches. This CDR3 is built from 14 residues. CDR3 amino acids: CASSLQGANYEQYF. As DNA, the CDR3 is TGTGCCAGCAGTCTACAGGGGGCGAACTACGAGCAGTACTTC.

V is TRBV28 and J is TRBJ2-5; the D gene is possibly TRBD1 (6 bases). Germline assignment: CDR1 MDHEN and CDR2 SYDVKM. V gave up 3 bases and J gave up 7 bases, with 15 bases separating them. The CDR3 spans 14 residues. CDR3 loop: CASSLPSGVRTQYF. DNA of the CDR3: TGTGCCAGCAGTTTGCCTTCAGGGGTGAGGACCCAGTACTTC.

The chain is built from TRBV7-2 and TRBJ2-7, with 8 nucleotides matching TRBD1. The CDR3 contains 19 residues. Germline V gene data show CDR1 as SGHTA and CDR2 as FQGNSA. Unmatched junction bases numbered 16, after V lost 0 bases and J lost 3 bases. Here the CDR3 DNA reads TGTGCCAGCAGCTTAGCAAGGGGAGAAAGTCAGGGGGCATTCTACGAGCAGTACTTC. Protein sequence: CASSLARGESQGAFYEQYF.

This chain connects TRBV28 to TRBJ2-1; TRBD1 agrees at 7 bases. Germline lookup yields CDR1 MDHEN and CDR2 SYDVKM. The CDR3 is made up of 16 amino acids. V lost 6 bases to trimming and J lost 0 bases; unmatched junction nucleotides: 8. CDR3 loop: CASRYPGQSSYNEQFF. CDR3 nucleotides: TGTGCCAGCAGATATCCGGGACAGAGCTCCTACAATGAGCAGTTCTTC.